The T cell receptor (beta chain) described here comes from a study of T cells in Graves' hyperthyroidism and ophthalmopathy. Overall study context: Peripheral blood was collected at initial diagnosis, before any treatment. Findings and caveats of the study: Researchers found most expanded thyroid clonotypes above 0.001 in blood as well. Onset of ophthalmopathy came a median roughly 6 months after the model predicted it.

RNA transcripts yielded amplified TCR beta CDR3 regions. The HTBI primer set served for first-round RT-PCR of the TCR CDR3. TCRdb recomputed calls from the multiplex PCR reads with MiXCR, one row per CDR3 protein. Of approximately 590,000 distinct CDR3 sequences in the sample, around a sixth were seen once. The table lists this clonotype with many counts. Its target is unknown. The hyperthyroidism patients had all been newly diagnosed, and their disease duration was under 2 months. Their ages ranged from 18 to 65 years. Input material: blood. This clonotype was obtained from a young woman with Graves' hyperthyroidism.

The chain's CDR3 is CSAREDRISYEQYF. The DNA of the CDR3 is TGCAGTGCTAGAGAGGACAGGATTTCCTACGAGCAGTACTTC. The gene calls are TRBV20-1 and TRBJ2-7, with 7 bases identical to TRBD1. Germline CDR1 and CDR2: DFQATT and SNEGSKA (reference sequence). Unmatched junction bases numbered 3, after V lost 0 bases and J lost 1 base. There are 14 residues in the CDR3.